Listed below are T cell receptor beta chains from one sample, sequenced in a study of Ad26.COV2.S vaccination and SARS-CoV-2 variants. Sequenced by immunoSEQ multiplex PCR; TCRdb stores in-frame clones only, minus some. The sample contains about 420,000 clones, around nine tenths of which appear only once. This specimen consisted of peripheral blood, obtained in a trial of Ad26.COV2.S vaccine versus placebo. The receptors here all came from a person aged 18-65 years who received the Ad26.COV2.S COVID-19 vaccine or a placebo. Each CDR3 is given with its conserved first and last residue.

CDR3 protein: CASRRTGSSYNEQFF
CDR3 length: 15
V gene: TRBV27
J gene: TRBJ2-1

CDR3 protein: CATGGNSEETQYF
CDR3 length: 13
V gene: TRBV5-1
J gene: TRBJ2-5

CDR3 protein: CASSRDVAGGPIGELFF
CDR3 length: 17
V gene: TRBV2
J gene: TRBJ2-2

CDR3 protein: CASSYSRIRGGTDEQFF
CDR3 length: 17
V gene: TRBV6-2/TRBV6-3
J gene: TRBJ2-1

CDR3 protein: CASHWGRTDTQYF
CDR3 length: 13
V gene: TRBV2
J gene: TRBJ2-3

CDR3 protein: CASSPSTLRRPNQPQHF
CDR3 length: 17
V gene: TRBV28
J gene: TRBJ1-5

CDR3 protein: CASSLGGGSGNTIYF
CDR3 length: 15
V gene: TRBV27
J gene: TRBJ1-3

CDR3 protein: CATSRGQGQNSPLHF
CDR3 length: 15
V gene: TRBV15
J gene: TRBJ1-6

CDR3 protein: CASSLGGVGANVLTF
CDR3 length: 15
V gene: TRBV5-6
J gene: TRBJ2-6

CDR3 protein: CSVLKDRYNEQFF
CDR3 length: 13
V gene: TRBV29-1
J gene: TRBJ2-1

CDR3 protein: CASSAQPPDRNSPLHF
CDR3 length: 16
V gene: TRBV25-1
J gene: TRBJ1-6

CDR3 protein: CASSVEGEVDSPLHF
CDR3 length: 15
V gene: TRBV9
J gene: TRBJ1-6

CDR3 protein: CARSLWTGPNYGYTF
CDR3 length: 15
V gene: TRBV5-3
J gene: TRBJ1-2

CDR3 protein: CASSEDTTIYGYTF
CDR3 length: 14
V gene: TRBV2
J gene: TRBJ1-2

CDR3 protein: CASSFTGTGMIEQFF
CDR3 length: 15
V gene: TRBV5-1
J gene: TRBJ2-1

CDR3 protein: CASSIGGRLNEQFF
CDR3 length: 14
V gene: TRBV2
J gene: TRBJ2-1

CDR3 protein: CASSQGRGAGIQYF
CDR3 length: 14
V gene: TRBV4-3
J gene: TRBJ2-4

CDR3 protein: CASSGRGQGFRTGELFF
CDR3 length: 17
V gene: TRBV2
J gene: TRBJ2-2

CDR3 protein: CASSLNQNTGELFF
CDR3 length: 14
V gene: TRBV7-6
J gene: TRBJ2-2

CDR3 protein: CASSTGQNTEAFF
CDR3 length: 13
V gene: TRBV19
J gene: TRBJ1-1

CDR3 protein: CASSIERQTLAKNIQYF
CDR3 length: 17
V gene: TRBV19
J gene: TRBJ2-4

CDR3 protein: CATSPGQANTEAFF
CDR3 length: 14
V gene: TRBV24-1
J gene: TRBJ1-1

CDR3 protein: CASSLSRGRNTGELFF
CDR3 length: 16
V gene: TRBV5-1
J gene: TRBJ2-2

CDR3 protein: CASSPRTGSYEQYF
CDR3 length: 14
V gene: TRBV5-1
J gene: TRBJ2-7

CDR3 protein: CASSYPDTAGGYGYTF
CDR3 length: 16
V gene: TRBV6-2/TRBV6-3
J gene: TRBJ1-2

CDR3 protein: CASSTSLRREKLFF
CDR3 length: 14
V gene: TRBV6-4
J gene: TRBJ1-4

CDR3 protein: CASSARPGELFF
CDR3 length: 12
V gene: TRBV9
J gene: TRBJ2-2